One and the same sample provided the 23 T cell receptor beta chains below, sequenced in a study of memory CD4+ T cells and cytomegalovirus serostatus. The sort gate was single viable CD3+CD4+CD8-CD45RO+ cells for memory CD4+ T cells. Clones were read by immunoSEQ multiplex PCR, and TCRdb kept only the in-frame ones, dropping some. The table includes around 88,000 clones, 80% detected once. Sequencing used memory CD4+ T cells from blood. These TCRs come from an adult in good health and CMV-seropositive.

J is TRBJ1-2 and V is TRBV6-1; no clear D. V lost 1 base, J lost 4 bases, and 13 bases lay in between. This CDR3 has 15 residues. Germline CDR1 is MNHNS and CDR2 is SASEGT. CDR3 sequence (DNA): TGTGCCAGCAGTGAAGGTTTGAACGTTGGCTATGGCTACACCTTC. Protein sequence: CASSEGLNVGYGYTF.

The gene calls are TRBV5-1 and TRBJ2-3; D remains unclear. The V end was cut by 7 bases, the J end by 0 bases, with 9 bases between. The CDR3 is 13 amino acids. The germline V gene encodes CDR1 SGHRS and CDR2 YFSETQ. The CDR3 nucleotides read TGCGCCAGCTCCGGCAGTAGCACAGATACGCAGTATTTT. Protein product: CASSGSSTDTQYF.

This chain links TRBV11-2 with TRBJ2-5; 11 bases map to TRBD2. Germline assignment: CDR1 SGHAT and CDR2 FQNNGV. This CDR3 region has 16 residues. V shed 5 bases and J 1 base; nucleotides not matched to a gene: 6. The DNA of the CDR3 is TGTGCCAGCAGCGTAGGACTAGCGGGCCGCCAAGAGACCCAGTACTTC. Translation: CASSVGLAGRQETQYF. Based on the CDR3 plus reference TRBV11-2 and TRBJ2-5, the full variable domain is EAGVAQSPRYKIIEKRQSVAFWCNPISGHATLYWYQQILGQGPKLLIQFQNNGVVDDSQLPKDRFSAERLKGVDSTLKIQPAKLEDSAVYLCASSVGLAGRQETQYFGPGTRLLVL.

This CDR3 is CASSSTGYNIQYF. The CDR3 DNA is TGTGCCAGCAGTTCCACCGGGTACAACATTCAGTACTTC. The J gene is TRBJ2-4, the V gene TRBV28, with D hard to call. Per the germline V gene, CDR1 is MDHEN and CDR2 is SYDVKM. The V end was cut by 4 bases, the J end by 7 bases, with 11 bases between. The length of the CDR3 is 13 residues.

This clone has only a few counts. This chain joins TRBV7-6 and TRBJ2-2, with D hard to call. The germline V gene encodes CDR1 SGHVS and CDR2 FNYEAQ. The CDR3 sequence is 13 residues long. V was cut by 5 bases and J by 7 bases, with 11 bases left in between. The CDR3 loop reads CASSPRIDGELFF. The CDR3 region has the DNA TGTGCCAGCAGCCCCCGTATCGACGGGGAGCTGTTTTTT.

V usage is TRBV5-1 and J usage is TRBJ2-7; 8 nucleotides agree with TRBD1. V lost 4 bases to trimming and J lost 4 bases; unmatched junction nucleotides: 4. Germline-derived CDR1 and CDR2 are SGHRS and YFSETQ. This CDR3 has 13 residues. CDR3 sequence reads: CASSPDRVYEQYF. DNA of the CDR3: TGCGCCAGCAGCCCGGACAGGGTTTACGAGCAGTACTTC.

The chain couples TRBV2 to TRBJ1-1; D ambiguous. Germline V gene lookup returns CDR1 SNHLY and CDR2 FYNNEI. Trimming pared 7 bases from V and 0 bases from J, leaving 9 bases between. The CDR3 loop spans 13 amino acids. The CDR3 protein is CASTQFMNTEAFF. The CDR3 DNA is TGTGCCAGCACTCAGTTCATGAACACTGAAGCTTTCTTT. The variable domain in full, completed from reference TRBV2 and TRBJ1-1, reads EPEVTQTPSHQVTQMGQEVILRCVPISNHLYFYWYRQILGQKVEFLVSFYNNEISEKSEIFDDQFSVERPDGSNFTLKIRSTKLEDSAMYFCASTQFMNTEAFFGQGTRLTVV.

CDR3 residues: CASSRAAYYNEQFF. The CDR3 bases are TGTGCCAGCTCCCGGGCCGCGTATTACAATGAGCAGTTCTTC. The chain employs TRBV18 and TRBJ2-1; D is uncertain. Germline CDR1 KGHSH, CDR2 LQKENI. This CDR3 is built from 14 residues. V lost 6 bases and J 4 bases, leaving 13 bases between the germline ends.

The chain couples TRBV5-8 to TRBJ2-7; D perhaps matches TRBD1 (6 bases). Germline CDR1 SGHTS, CDR2 YDEGEE. The V gene lost 4 bases and the J gene lost 3 bases, with 26 bases spanning the gap. This CDR3 is built from 18 residues. The CDR3 nucleotides are TGTGCCAGCAGCATTCGAGGGGGATACGGGACGGGGTTCTACGAGCAGTACTTC. It codes for CASSIRGGYGTGFYEQYF.

This rearrangement joins TRBV29-1 to TRBJ2-4; TRBD2 aligns across 11 bases. The ends lost 5 bases at V and 0 bases at J; junction bases unmatched: 6. This CDR3 spans 16 amino acids. Germline-derived CDR1 and CDR2 are SQVTM and ANQGSEA. DNA for the CDR3: TGCAGCGTTCTTCCCGGACTAGCGGGAGCCAAAAACATTCAGTACTTC. Residues: CSVLPGLAGAKNIQYF.

The chain combines TRBV29-1 with TRBJ2-3; D remains unclear. This CDR3 is built from 15 residues. Germline V gene sequence: CDR1 SQVTM, CDR2 ANQGSEA. V was clipped by 5 bases and J by 0 bases, with 15 bases between them. For the CDR3, the DNA is TGCAGCGTTAGGAAGGAGTCCTATAGCACAGATACGCAGTATTTT. It translates to CSVRKESYSTDTQYF.

V gene TRBV6-5 combines with J gene TRBJ1-2; 9 nucleotides match TRBD1. The J segment lost 5 bases and the V segment lost 6 bases, leaving 10 bases of the junction unmatched. The CDR3 loop spans 15 amino acids. CDR1 and CDR2 (germline): MNHEY, SVGAGI. This CDR3 is CASRDPGQGNYGYTF. The CDR3 DNA sequence: TGTGCCAGCAGGGATCCGGGACAGGGTAATTATGGCTACACCTTC.

The chain joins TRBV9 to TRBJ2-7; TRBD2 aligns across 11 bases. V lost 4 bases and J lost 0; bases outside the gene matches: 6. Germline V gives CDR1 SGDLS, CDR2 YYNGEE. The CDR3 contains 16 residues. The CDR3 DNA sequence: TGTGCCAGCAGCCCCATAGCGGGAGGGAGCTCCTACGAGCAGTACTTC. Translation gives CASSPIAGGSSYEQYF.

This clone was seen just once. The rearrangement joins TRBV6-1 to TRBJ2-3, with TRBD2 identical over 9 bases. The CDR3 covers 15 residues. The ends lost 11 bases at V and 2 bases at J; junction bases unmatched: 11. CDR1 is MNHNS and CDR2 is SASEGT in the germline V gene. Written as DNA, the CDR3 is TGTGCCGTGCAACCGGGACTAGCTTTCACAGATACGCAGTATTTT. Its translation is CAVQPGLAFTDTQYF.

The rearrangement uses TRBV28 and TRBJ1-2; a possible D gene is TRBD1 (5 bases). Trimming stripped 3 bases from V and 4 bases from J, with 12 bases between. The CDR3 sequence is 14 residues long. Germline loops: CDR1 MDHEN, CDR2 SYDVKM. The CDR3 spells CASSLSVGTYGYTF. CDR3 sequence (DNA): TGTGCCAGCAGTTTGTCTGTGGGGACCTATGGCTACACCTTC.

J is TRBJ2-2 and V is TRBV5-7; no clear D. TRBV5-7 falls under the ORF class, with uncertain function. The CDR3 has 12 amino acids. Deletions cut 0 bases from V and 7 bases from J, with 4 bases between. The CDR3 nucleotides read TGTGCCAGCAGCTTGGGCGGCGGGGAGCTGTTTTTT. This gives the protein CASSLGGGELFF.

This clone was found once. The rearrangement uses TRBV5-6 and TRBJ1-4; D is ambiguous. This CDR3 region has 15 residues. Germline CDR1 is SGHDT and CDR2 is YYEEEE. V was shortened by 4 bases and J by 5 bases, with 15 bases between the two germline ends. This chain's CDR3 is CASSLRLGGNEKLFF. CDR3 in DNA: TGTGCCAGCAGCCTTAGACTGGGTGGAAATGAAAAACTGTTTTTT.

The J gene is TRBJ1-4, the V gene TRBV2; D remains ambiguous. This CDR3 comprises 11 residues. CDR1 and CDR2 from the germline V gene are SNHLY and FYNNEI. The V end lost 7 bases, the J end lost 5 bases, and 5 bases lay between the germline ends. CDR3 DNA sequence: TGTGCCAGCAACACCAATGAAAAACTGTTTTTT. Its translation is CASNTNEKLFF.

V usage is TRBV28 and J usage is TRBJ1-1; D might be TRBD1 (6 bases). In germline, CDR1 is MDHEN, CDR2 SYDVKM. The CDR3 runs 13 residues. Trimming pared 8 bases from V and 1 base from J, leaving 11 bases between. The DNA for the CDR3 is TGTGCCAGCTTAGTACAGGGGAACACTGAAGCTTTCTTT. It yields the protein CASLVQGNTEAFF.

V usage is TRBV9 and J usage is TRBJ1-3; a weak D match, TRBD1 (5 bases). The CDR3 totals 12 residues. Germline loops: CDR1 SGDLS, CDR2 YYNGEE. Trimming took 7 bases from V and 3 from J, leaving 8 bases between them. This CDR3 reads CASGTYGNTIYF. The CDR3 bases are TGTGCCAGCGGGACGTATGGAAACACCATATATTTT.

This clone was seen a single time. The chain joins TRBV5-1 to TRBJ2-1; 7 bases align to TRBD2. The CDR3 covers 14 residues. Germline trimming cut 3 bases from V and 5 bases from J; bases unmatched to any gene: 5. Germline-derived CDR1 and CDR2 are SGHRS and YFSETQ. The CDR3 nucleotides are TGCGCCAGCAGCTATAGCGGGTTGAACAATGAGCAGTTCTTC. As protein: CASSYSGLNNEQFF.

As to this clone: Other DNA sequences in the same sample also yield this CDR3. The rearrangement uses TRBV28 and TRBJ1-2; D not certain. From germline, CDR1 is MDHEN and CDR2 SYDVKM. V lost 2 bases and J lost 2, with 0 bases in between. The CDR3 is 11 residues long. The CDR3 sequence: CASSLNYGYTF. The CDR3 DNA sequence: TGTGCCAGCAGTTTAAACTATGGCTACACCTTC.

V gene TRBV7-9 combines with J gene TRBJ2-2; perhaps TRBD1 as D (7 bases). The germline V and J ends were trimmed by 5 bases and 3 bases, with 16 bases remaining between them. CDR1 and CDR2 (germline): SEHNR, FQNEAQ (reference sequence). The CDR3 loop spans 16 amino acids. CDR3 protein: CASSRRGHGYTGELFF. The CDR3 DNA reads TGTGCCAGCAGCCGGAGGGGGCACGGATACACCGGGGAGCTGTTTTTT.